The clone carrying this T cell receptor (beta chain) was observed a few times. These data originate in a study of T cells after yellow fever vaccination. TCRdb itself ran the 5' RACE reads through MiXCR, one entry per CDR3 protein. The sample includes some 96,000 distinct CDR3 sequences, almost 9% seen only once; the top ten take roughly 15%. Germline V gene data show CDR1 as GTSNPN and CDR2 as SVGIG (reference sequence). The CDR3 length is 14 residues. V dropped 0 bases and J dropped 4 bases, with 10 bases sitting between them. The receptor's source is a man aged 18 to 35 who received the YFV17D yellow fever vaccine. This chain joins TRBV30 and TRBJ2-1; D is possibly TRBD1 (5 bases). The starting material was CD8+ T cells not binding an NS4B(214-222) dextramer, sorted from PBMCs, obtained around 16 days after the first yellow fever vaccination. The CDR3 nucleotides are TGTGCCTGGAGTGTGGGGCCGAAATACAATGAGCAGTTCTTC. Its translation is CAWSVGPKYNEQFF.